These 13 T cell receptor beta chains share one sample of origin, sequenced in a study of shared clonotypes between healthy human individuals. Assay: immunoSEQ multiplex PCR; the TCRdb copy retains only in-frame clones and omits some. The sample yields some 350,000 clones, roughly 70% seen once. Sequenced input: memory CD4+ T cells sorted from blood. Indicated subset: CD45RA-negative fraction. These TCRs come from a man aged 30 to 45 in good health.

J is TRBJ1-1 and V is TRBV5-1; D is ambiguous. CDR1 SGHRS and CDR2 YFSETQ come from the germline V gene. The germline V and J ends were trimmed by 0 bases and 5 bases, with 20 bases remaining between them. The CDR3 sequence is 17 residues long. The CDR3 region has the DNA TGCGCCAGCAGCTTGGGGCAAGACACCATTGGAGGGACTGAAGCTTTCTTT. This translates into CASSLGQDTIGGTEAFF.

The sample holds one count of this clone. The chain is built from TRBV6-1 and TRBJ2-1; D remains unclear. The V end was cut by 6 bases, the J end by 13 bases, with 13 bases between. Germline V CDR1 and CDR2: MNHNS, SASEGT. The CDR3 contains 11 residues. The CDR3 region has the DNA TGTGCCAGCAGGACCAGTCCTTTACAGTTCTTC. Translating it yields CASRTSPLQFF.

The V gene is TRBV11-3, the J gene TRBJ1-1; D perhaps matches TRBD1 (6 bases). CDR3 length equals 13 residues. The germline V gene encodes CDR1 SGHNT and CDR2 YENEEA. V was cut by 1 base and J by 7 bases, with 10 bases left in between. The CDR3 DNA follows: TGTGCCAGCAGCTTAGGCAGGGGAGGTGAAGCTTTCTTT. Translated, it gives CASSLGRGGEAFF.

This clone was seen more than once but under ten times. The rearrangement joins TRBV7-6 to TRBJ2-1; D tentatively reads TRBD1 or TRBD2 (5 bases each). The CDR3 runs to 15 residues. Germline loops: CDR1 SGHVS, CDR2 FNYEAQ. Trimming pared 2 bases from V and 5 bases from J, leaving 13 bases between. CDR3: CASSLYAGTNNEQFF. The CDR3 DNA sequence: TGTGCCAGCAGCTTATACGCAGGGACCAACAATGAGCAGTTCTTC.

This clone was observed many times. This chain uses TRBV7-9 with TRBJ2-1; no clear D. Germline V gene data show CDR1 as SEHNR and CDR2 as FQNEAQ (reference sequence). Trimming took 5 bases from V and 0 from J, leaving 11 bases between them. This CDR3 has 15 residues. CDR3 in DNA: TGTGCCAGCAGCGTAGGCCGGGTCTCCTACAATGAGCAGTTCTTC. Amino acids: CASSVGRVSYNEQFF.

This chain uses TRBV27 with TRBJ1-3; a weak D match, TRBD1 (6 bases). The V and J ends lost 3 bases and 4 bases respectively, with 16 bases between them. CDR3 length equals 16 residues. Per germline, CDR1 MNHEY and CDR2 SMNVEV (reference sequence). The CDR3 here is CASSFTGSGVGNTIYF. Here the CDR3 DNA reads TGTGCCAGCAGTTTCACCGGCTCAGGGGTCGGAAACACCATATATTTT.

As regards this clone: Different DNA sequences within this sample yield the same CDR3. The rearrangement links TRBV5-1 to TRBJ2-7; TRBD1 might be the D (5 bases). The CDR3 runs 13 residues. Trimming cost V 0 bases and J 5 bases, with 9 bases left between them. The germline V gene has CDR1 SGHRS and CDR2 YFSETQ. CDR3 residues: CASSLGQGNEQYF. CDR3 DNA sequence: TGCGCCAGCAGCTTGGGTCAGGGAAACGAGCAGTACTTC.

The rearrangement joins TRBV6-6 to TRBJ2-1, with D hard to call. CDR1 MNHNY and CDR2 SVGAGI come from the germline V gene (reference sequence). Trimming took 2 bases from V and 7 from J, leaving 12 bases between them. CDR3 length: 14 residues. The CDR3 nucleotides are TGTGCCAGCAGTTACCTAGGCTATTTAAATGAGCAGTTCTTC. It is translated as CASSYLGYLNEQFF.

The CDR3 protein is CASSFYTANNEQFF. The CDR3 DNA reads TGTGCCAGCAGCTTCTATACGGCCAACAATGAGCAGTTCTTC. This rearrangement joins TRBV7-9 to TRBJ2-1; no firm D call. Germline-derived CDR1 and CDR2 are SEHNR and FQNEAQ (reference sequence). V lost 3 bases, J lost 5 bases, and 11 bases lay in between. The CDR3 has 14 amino acids.

The chain links TRBV2 to TRBJ2-7, with TRBD1 matching over 8 bases. The germline gives CDR1 SNHLY, CDR2 FYNNEI. CDR3 length equals 14 residues. V trimming: 2 bases; J trimming: 3 bases; junction bases outside the gene matches: 3. The CDR3 reads CASSEQGALYEQYF. The DNA for the CDR3 is TGTGCCAGCAGTGAACAGGGGGCACTCTACGAGCAGTACTTC.

The chain is built from TRBV6-1 and TRBJ2-7; unclear D gene. Germline CDR1 and CDR2: MNHNS and SASEGT. V was clipped by 1 base and J by 4 bases, with 8 bases between them. The CDR3 covers 13 residues. In DNA form, the CDR3 reads TGTGCCAGCAGTGAAGGTCAGCCATACGAGCAGTACTTC. Translation: CASSEGQPYEQYF.

The gene calls are TRBV11-2 and TRBJ1-1; D remains ambiguous. The CDR3 has 12 amino acids. V was trimmed by 2 bases and J by 4 bases, leaving 5 bases between them. Germline V gives CDR1 SGHAT, CDR2 FQNNGV. CDR3 DNA: TGTGCCAGCAGCTTATTCTCCACTGAAGCTTTCTTT. It specifies CASSLFSTEAFF.

The V gene is TRBV30, the J gene TRBJ2-5; TRBD1 matches 9 bases. CDR1 is GTSNPN and CDR2 is SVGIG in the germline V gene (reference sequence). The CDR3 has 16 amino acids. V gave up 0 bases and J gave up 4 bases; unmatched junction bases: 9. The CDR3 DNA reads as TGTGCCTGGAGTGTATACGGGACAGGGAACGGAGAGACCCAGTACTTC. Protein: CAWSVYGTGNGETQYF.